Below are 32 T cell receptor beta chains sequenced from a single sample in a study of blood T cell repertoires in COVID-19. Generated by immunoSEQ multiplex PCR, the TCRdb table keeps only in-frame clones and is missing some. In the table there are just under 65,000 clones, more than 75% of which are singletons. The material sequenced was peripheral blood. These receptors were collected from a human donor in a cohort sampled during active COVID-19.

The chain couples TRBV3-1 (or the pseudogene TRBV3-2) to TRBJ1-2; D gene unclear. The CDR3 has 14 residues. CDR1 is LGHDT, CDR2 YNNKEL, per germline (reference sequence). The V gene lost 3 bases and the J gene lost 0 bases, with 8 bases spanning the gap. CDR3 nucleotides: TGTGCCAGCAGCCAGGCGGCATCTAACTATGGCTACACCTTC. Amino acid sequence: CASSQAASNYGYTF.

V usage is TRBV6-5 and J usage is TRBJ2-3, with D perhaps TRBD1 (6 bases). CDR1 and CDR2 (germline): MNHEY, SVGAGI. V lost 6 bases and J lost 0, with 13 bases in between. CDR3 length: 15 amino acids. Here the CDR3 DNA reads TGTGCCAGCAGAGAGGACAGCACTAGCACAGATACGCAGTATTTT. Translated: CASREDSTSTDTQYF.

This clone was observed a handful of times. The chain carries TRBV3-1 (or the pseudogene TRBV3-2) and TRBJ1-1; 11 bases are shared with TRBD1. V lost 4 bases to trimming and J lost 3 bases; unmatched junction nucleotides: 4. The CDR3 is made up of 15 amino acids. From germline, CDR1 is LGHDT and CDR2 YNNKEL (reference sequence). In DNA form, the CDR3 reads TGTGCCAGCAGCCGGACAGGGGGCGCGGACACTGAAGCTTTCTTT. Its translation is CASSRTGGADTEAFF.

A few counts support this clone. The chain couples TRBV2 to TRBJ2-2, with D possibly matching TRBD1 (6 bases). V was trimmed by 10 bases and J by 6 bases, leaving 12 bases between them. This CDR3 comprises 12 residues. Germline V gives CDR1 SNHLY, CDR2 FYNNEI. CDR3 sequence (DNA): TGTGCCACCTCCGGACAGTCCGGGGAGCTGTTTTTT. Translated: CATSGQSGELFF.

V is TRBV28 and J is TRBJ1-2; 7 nucleotides align to TRBD1. The V gene end was trimmed by 7 bases and the J gene end by 5 bases; junction bases not matched to a gene: 16. The CDR3 runs to 16 residues. Germline CDR1 is MDHEN and CDR2 is SYDVKM. CDR3 sequence reads: CASTIPALQGSYGYTF. CDR3 DNA: TGTGCCAGCACAATCCCGGCCTTACAGGGGTCTTATGGCTACACCTTC.

The chain combines TRBV9 with TRBJ2-7; 8 bases fit TRBD2. Germline assignment: CDR1 SGDLS and CDR2 YYNGEE. The CDR3 has 18 amino acids. V was clipped by 0 bases and J by 3 bases; unmatched bases: 14. CDR3 coding DNA: TGTGCCAGCAGCGTAGCAAAGGGGCCCAGGCGGGGGGACTACGAGCAGTACTTC. Residues: CASSVAKGPRRGDYEQYF. The complete variable domain, with remaining parts taken from reference TRBV9 and TRBJ2-7, reads DSGVTQTPKHLITATGQRVTLRCSPRSGDLSVYWYQQSLDQGLQFLIQYYNGEERAKGNILERFSAQQFPDLHSELNLSSLELGDSALYFCASSVAKGPRRGDYEQYFGPGTRLTVT.

The CDR3 DNA is TGTGCCAGCAGCACCCGTTGGGGGGAGGGTAACAATCAGCCCCAGCATTTT. Protein: CASSTRWGEGNNQPQHF. The chain couples TRBV7-8 to TRBJ1-5; perhaps TRBD1 as D (5 bases). CDR3 size: 17 residues. V gave up 5 bases and J gave up 3 bases, with 20 bases separating them. CDR1 is SGHVS and CDR2 is FQNEAQ in the germline V gene.

The rearrangement uses TRBV5-4 and TRBJ1-6; D gene unclear. This CDR3 has 14 amino acids. Germline loops: CDR1 SGHNT, CDR2 YYREEE (reference sequence). The V end was cut by 3 bases, the J end by 7 bases, with 11 bases between. CDR3 DNA sequence: TGTGCCAGCAGCTCGCAAGGCGGGAATTCACCCCTCCACTTT. Its protein is CASSSQGGNSPLHF.

This chain joins TRBV5-1 and TRBJ2-1, with D tentatively TRBD1 (5 bases). Germline loops: CDR1 SGHRS, CDR2 YFSETQ. Trimming shortened V by 0 bases and J by 0 bases, and 7 bases separated the two germline ends. The CDR3 runs 15 residues. The CDR3 reads CASSLETASYNEQFF. The CDR3 DNA sequence: TGCGCCAGCAGCTTGGAGACAGCCTCCTACAATGAGCAGTTCTTC.

This chain joins TRBV19 and TRBJ2-1; D is perhaps TRBD1 (5 bases). There are 12 residues in the CDR3. Germline loops: CDR1 LNHDA, CDR2 SQIVND (reference sequence). With 5 bases removed from V and 7 bases from J, the gap between germline ends came to 9 bases. CDR3 DNA: TGTGCCAGTAGTGCTAGGACAAATGAGCAGTTCTTC. As protein: CASSARTNEQFF.

There are a few counts of this clone. V and J are TRBV5-1 and TRBJ1-5; D is possibly TRBD1 (6 bases). The CDR3 loop spans 15 amino acids. Germline CDR1 is SGHRS and CDR2 is YFSETQ. Trimming removed 0 bases at V and 4 bases at J, with 11 bases between. CDR3: CASSLAGGGNQPQHF. Here the CDR3 DNA reads TGCGCCAGCAGCTTGGCGGGGGGCGGAAATCAGCCCCAGCATTTT.

This chain uses TRBV30 with TRBJ2-2; D uncertain. The V end was cut by 1 base, the J end by 5 bases, with 5 bases between. CDR3 length: 12 residues. Germline V gene lookup returns CDR1 GTSNPN and CDR2 SVGIG (reference sequence). The CDR3 reads CAWSARTGELFF. CDR3 coding DNA: TGTGCCTGGAGTGCGAGGACCGGGGAGCTGTTTTTT.

This clone was counted between two and nine times. V is TRBV28 and J is TRBJ1-5; maybe TRBD1 (6 bases). Trimming took 3 bases from V and 2 from J, leaving 20 bases between them. This CDR3 has 18 amino acids. Germline values: CDR1 MDHEN, CDR2 SYDVKM. CDR3 coding DNA: TGTGCCAGCAGTTTCCTTCAAATAGGACAGCCCGGCAATCAGCCCCAGCATTTT. The encoded protein is CASSFLQIGQPGNQPQHF.

This rearrangement joins TRBV21-1 to TRBJ1-4. TRBV21-1 is a known pseudogene. CDR3 length equals 16 residues. Here the CDR3 reads CASSKGAGATNEKLFF. CDR3 in DNA: TGTGCCAGCAGCAAAGGGGCGGGGGCGACTAATGAAAAACTGTTTTTT.

The chain joins TRBV19 to TRBJ1-2, with 9 bases matching TRBD1. The trim removed 8 bases at V and 5 bases at J, leaving 12 bases unmatched. This CDR3 region has 15 residues. Germline assignment: CDR1 LNHDA and CDR2 SQIVND (reference sequence). The CDR3 here is CASSIRDRETYGYTF. The CDR3 region has the DNA TGTGCCAGTTCGATCCGGGACAGGGAAACGTATGGCTACACCTTC.

This chain connects TRBV7-3 to TRBJ2-3, with 8 bases lining up with TRBD2. The germline V gene has CDR1 SGHTA and CDR2 FQGTGA. Unmatched junction bases numbered 12, after V lost 4 bases and J lost 6 bases. The CDR3 is 16 amino acids. CDR3 nucleotides: TGTGCCAGCAGCTGGGTCCCGGGGGGGCCTACGGATACGCAGTATTTT. This sequence encodes CASSWVPGGPTDTQYF.

The chain carries TRBV6-5 and TRBJ1-2; 8 bases align to TRBD1. This CDR3 spans 13 amino acids. V shed 6 bases, J shed 7 bases, and the junction held 7 bases outside the gene matches. Germline V lookup: CDR1 MNHEY, CDR2 SVGAGI. CDR3 DNA: TGTGCCAGCAGACGACAGGGGATCCGTGGCTACACCTTC. Protein product: CASRRQGIRGYTF.

This clone was observed a handful of times. The chain uses TRBV13 and TRBJ1-5; D is ambiguous. The CDR3 loop spans 15 amino acids. CDR1 PRHDT and CDR2 FYEKMQ come from the germline V gene (reference sequence). V lost 0 bases and J lost 0, with 6 bases in between. DNA of the CDR3: TGTGCCAGCAGCTTAGGCGCGGGTAGCAATCAGCCCCAGCATTTT. This translates into CASSLGAGSNQPQHF.

Note on this clone: The junction does not match germline at one end; this may be a read error. The chain uses TRBV5-6 and TRBJ2-7, with 8 bases lining up with TRBD2. Per germline, CDR1 SGHDT and CDR2 YYEEEE. The CDR3 covers 13 residues. CDR3 bases: TGTGCCAGCAGATTGGTCCGGGGGGGAGAGCAGTACTTC. Translation: CASRLVRGGEQYF.

V is TRBV5-1 and J is TRBJ1-5; no clear D. CDR1 and CDR2 from the germline V gene are SGHRS and YFSETQ. This CDR3 has 15 residues. V was pared by 0 bases and J by 0 bases, with 7 bases between. Written as DNA, the CDR3 is TGCGCCAGCAGCTTGGACGGGGATAGCAATCAGCCCCAGCATTTT. This encodes CASSLDGDSNQPQHF. The full variable domain, rest sourced from reference TRBV5-1 and TRBJ1-5, is KAGVTQTPRYLIKTRGQQVTLSCSPISGHRSVSWYQQTPGQGLQFLFEYFSETQRNKGNFPGRFSGRQFSNSRSEMNVSTLELGDSALYLCASSLDGDSNQPQHFGDGTRLSIL.

The rearrangement links TRBV29-1 to TRBJ2-3; weak D call: TRBD2 (5 bases). The germline gives CDR1 SQVTM, CDR2 ANQGSEA. V was shortened by 8 bases and J by 2 bases, with 11 bases between the two germline ends. The CDR3 has 12 amino acids. The CDR3 loop is CSPRTLTDTQYF. The CDR3 nucleotides are TGCAGCCCACGGACTCTCACAGATACGCAGTATTTT.

The J gene is TRBJ2-1, the V gene TRBV27, with D perhaps matching TRBD2 (5 bases). CDR3 length: 13 amino acids. V lost 5 bases, J lost 3 bases, and 8 bases lay in between. In germline, CDR1 is MNHEY, CDR2 SMNVEV (reference sequence). The CDR3 reads CASSPRDYNEQFF. The CDR3 nucleotides are TGTGCCAGCAGTCCCCGGGACTACAATGAGCAGTTCTTC.

The gene calls are TRBV2 and TRBJ1-2; possibly TRBD1 for D (6 bases). CDR1 and CDR2 from the germline V gene are SNHLY and FYNNEI. V was cut by 6 bases and J by 6 bases, with 14 bases left in between. The CDR3 runs 13 residues. The CDR3 here is CASSLSGDDGYTF. CDR3 DNA sequence: TGTGCCAGCAGCCTTTCAGGGGATGATGGCTACACCTTC.

The chain uses TRBV30 and TRBJ2-5; tentatively, D is TRBD1 (5 bases). CDR1 and CDR2 from the germline V gene are GTSNPN and SVGIG (reference sequence). The CDR3 is 13 residues long. Trimming stripped 2 bases from V and 2 bases from J, with 9 bases between. This CDR3 reads CAWSSTAQETQYF. Here the CDR3 DNA reads TGTGCCTGGAGTTCGACAGCACAAGAGACCCAGTACTTC.

This chain joins TRBV27 and TRBJ2-7; TRBD1 agrees at 8 bases. The germline V gene has CDR1 MNHEY and CDR2 SMNVEV (reference sequence). The trim removed 4 bases at V and 3 bases at J, leaving 8 bases unmatched. The CDR3 has 15 residues. CDR3 DNA: TGTGCCAGCAGTTCCGGACAGGGCGTCGGCTACGAGCAGTACTTC. Protein product: CASSSGQGVGYEQYF.

Regarding this clone: The sample carries other DNA sequences with the same CDR3. V usage is TRBV5-1 and J usage is TRBJ2-1; 7 nucleotides line up with TRBD1. Unmatched junction bases numbered 3, after V lost 3 bases and J lost 3 bases. Looked up from germline, CDR1 is SGHRS and CDR2 is YFSETQ. The CDR3 covers 14 residues. The CDR3: CASSSGDSYNEQFF. The CDR3 bases are TGCGCCAGCAGCTCTGGGGACAGCTACAATGAGCAGTTCTTC.

This chain connects TRBV6-2 or TRBV6-3 to TRBJ2-3, with D perhaps matching TRBD2 (6 bases). Germline CDR1 MNHEY, CDR2 SVGEGT. With 5 bases removed from V and 2 bases from J, the gap between germline ends came to 11 bases. The CDR3 has 14 amino acids. The CDR3 DNA is TGTGCCAGCAGTGCTGGACTACCCACAGATACGCAGTATTTT. Amino acids: CASSAGLPTDTQYF.

This rearrangement joins TRBV5-4 to TRBJ1-6; 9 bases line up with TRBD1. The junction had 4 bases not matched to a gene; V was cut back by 2 bases and J by 10 bases. Germline values: CDR1 SGHNT, CDR2 YYREEE (reference sequence). This CDR3 comprises 14 residues. The CDR3 DNA is TGTGCCAGCAGCTTCCAGACAGGGGGGTCACCCCTCCACTTT. It yields the protein CASSFQTGGSPLHF.

The chain combines TRBV5-6 with TRBJ2-7; 9 nucleotides line up with TRBD1. This CDR3 has 16 residues. CDR1 SGHDT and CDR2 YYEEEE come from the germline V gene. The J segment lost 6 bases and the V segment lost 5 bases, leaving 15 bases of the junction unmatched. This CDR3 is CASRVLTGGLGSEQYF. The CDR3, as DNA: TGTGCCAGCAGAGTATTAACAGGGGGCCTAGGGAGCGAGCAGTACTTC.

The CDR3 region is CASSRGHTDTQYF. The CDR3 region has the DNA TGTGCCAGCAGTCGCGGACACACAGATACGCAGTATTTT. V and J are TRBV3-1 (or the pseudogene TRBV3-2) and TRBJ2-3; the D gene is possibly TRBD1 (5 bases). Trimming stripped 6 bases from V and 2 bases from J, with 9 bases between. The CDR3 runs to 13 residues. Germline CDR1 and CDR2: LGHDT and YNNKEL (reference sequence).

The chain carries TRBV6-5 and TRBJ1-2; D gene ambiguous. The CDR3 is 13 amino acids. V was cut by 2 bases and J by 10 bases, with 14 bases left in between. CDR1 is MNHEY, CDR2 SVGAGI, per germline. Here the CDR3 DNA reads TGTGCCAGCAGTTACGCCGGTGGGCTGGACTACACCTTC. Residues: CASSYAGGLDYTF.

This clone was seen only once. J is TRBJ1-1 and V is TRBV6-5; a weak D match, TRBD1 (5 bases). The CDR3 has 13 amino acids. Germline V gene sequence: CDR1 MNHEY, CDR2 SVGAGI. V lost 2 bases and J lost 3, with 7 bases in between. The CDR3: CASSYGGDTEAFF. The CDR3 DNA reads TGTGCCAGCAGTTACGGGGGGGACACTGAAGCTTTCTTT.